The clone carrying this TCR beta chain showed up just a few times. This CDR3 contains 13 residues. V lost 8 bases to trimming and J lost 10 bases; unmatched junction nucleotides: 7. Germline CDR1 is SNHLY and CDR2 is FYNNEI. This sample stems from a study of response to subunit inactivated influenza vaccine. TCRdb passed the RT-PCR reads through MiXCR, listing each CDR3 protein once. The sample holds a few hundred thousand distinct CDR3 sequences, less than 15% seen once. The chain has TRBV2 and TRBJ1-5; 11 bases map to TRBD1. This sample comprised PBMCs from blood, obtained 11 to 12 days after vaccination. The sequence was collected from a man between 50 and 59 years old who received an inactivated influenza vaccine. The CDR3 DNA follows: TGTGCCAGCGGAGGGGACAGGGGGTTTCCCCAGCATTTT. Amino acid sequence: CASGGDRGFPQHF.